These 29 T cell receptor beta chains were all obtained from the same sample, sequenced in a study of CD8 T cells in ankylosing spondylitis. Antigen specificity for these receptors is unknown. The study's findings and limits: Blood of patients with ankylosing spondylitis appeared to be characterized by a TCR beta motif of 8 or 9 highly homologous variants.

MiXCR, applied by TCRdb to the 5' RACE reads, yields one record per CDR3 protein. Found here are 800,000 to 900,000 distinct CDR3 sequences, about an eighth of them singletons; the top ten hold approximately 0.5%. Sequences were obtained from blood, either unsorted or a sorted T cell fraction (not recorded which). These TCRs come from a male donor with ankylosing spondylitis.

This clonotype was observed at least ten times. In DNA form, the CDR3 reads TGCAGCGTCAATAGAGGGCTGGACACTGAAGCTTTCTTT. It is translated as CSVNRGLDTEAFF. The chain carries TRBV29-1 and TRBJ1-1; D remains unclear. In germline, CDR1 is SQVTM, CDR2 ANQGSEA. V was cut by 6 bases and J by 3 bases, with 14 bases left in between. This CDR3 is built from 13 residues. Together with reference TRBV29-1 and TRBJ1-1, the CDR3 gives the full variable domain: SAVISQKPSRDICQRGTSLTIQCQVDSQVTMMFWYRQQPGQSLTLIATANQGSEATYESGFVIDKFPISRPNLTFSTLTVSNMSPEDSSIYLCSVNRGLDTEAFFGQGTRLTVV.

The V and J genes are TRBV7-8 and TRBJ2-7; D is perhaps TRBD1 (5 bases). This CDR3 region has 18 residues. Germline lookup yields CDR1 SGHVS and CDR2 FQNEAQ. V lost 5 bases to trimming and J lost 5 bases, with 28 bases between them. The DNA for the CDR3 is TGTGCCAGCAGCCCCTACCGGAAGGGGATTAGCTTAATTGACGAGCAGTACTTC. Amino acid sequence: CASSPYRKGISLIDEQYF.

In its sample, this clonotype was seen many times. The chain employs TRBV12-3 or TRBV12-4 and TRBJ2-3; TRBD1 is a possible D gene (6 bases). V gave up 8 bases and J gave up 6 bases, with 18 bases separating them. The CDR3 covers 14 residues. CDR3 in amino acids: CASVGQTSHDTQYF. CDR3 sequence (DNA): TGTGCCAGCGTCGGACAGACATCTCATGATACGCAGTATTTT.

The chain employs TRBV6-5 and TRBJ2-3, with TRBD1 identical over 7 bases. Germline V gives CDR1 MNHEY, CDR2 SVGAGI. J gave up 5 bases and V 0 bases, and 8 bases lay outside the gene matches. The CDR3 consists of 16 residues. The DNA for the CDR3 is TGTGCCAGCAGTTACTCGGGTGTAGGGGGCCTAGATACGCAGTATTTT. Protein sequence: CASSYSGVGGLDTQYF.

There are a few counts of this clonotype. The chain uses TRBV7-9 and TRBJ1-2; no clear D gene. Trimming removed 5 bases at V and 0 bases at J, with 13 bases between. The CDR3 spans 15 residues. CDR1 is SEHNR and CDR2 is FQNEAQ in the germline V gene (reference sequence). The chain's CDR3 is CASSIRSTANYGYTF. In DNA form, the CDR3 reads TGTGCCAGCAGCATAAGGTCCACTGCTAACTATGGCTACACCTTC.

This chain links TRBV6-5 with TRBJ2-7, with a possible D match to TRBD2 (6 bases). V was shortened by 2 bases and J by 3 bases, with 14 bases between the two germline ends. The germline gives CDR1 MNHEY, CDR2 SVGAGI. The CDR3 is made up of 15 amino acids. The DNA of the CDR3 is TGTGCCAGCAGTTACGGGGGACTCGGGAACTACGAGCAGTACTTC. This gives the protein CASSYGGLGNYEQYF.

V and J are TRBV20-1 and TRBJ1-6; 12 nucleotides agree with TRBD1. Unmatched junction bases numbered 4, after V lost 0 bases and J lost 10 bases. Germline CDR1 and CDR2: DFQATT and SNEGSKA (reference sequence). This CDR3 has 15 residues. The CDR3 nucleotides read TGCAGTGCTAGAGACACGGGACAGGGGGCCTCACCCCTCCACTTT. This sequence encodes CSARDTGQGASPLHF.

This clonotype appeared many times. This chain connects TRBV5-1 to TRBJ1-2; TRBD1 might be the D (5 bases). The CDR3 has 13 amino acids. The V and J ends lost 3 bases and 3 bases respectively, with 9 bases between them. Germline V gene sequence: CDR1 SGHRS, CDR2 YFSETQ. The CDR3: CASSSDSYYGYTF. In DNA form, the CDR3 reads TGCGCCAGCAGCTCCGACAGCTACTATGGCTACACCTTC.

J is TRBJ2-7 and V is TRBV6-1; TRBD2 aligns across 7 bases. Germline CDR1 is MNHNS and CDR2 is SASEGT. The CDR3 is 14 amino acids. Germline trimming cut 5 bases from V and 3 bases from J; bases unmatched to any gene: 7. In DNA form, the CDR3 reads TGTGCCAGCAGTCCGGCTAGCGGCTTCTACGAGCAGTACTTC. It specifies CASSPASGFYEQYF.

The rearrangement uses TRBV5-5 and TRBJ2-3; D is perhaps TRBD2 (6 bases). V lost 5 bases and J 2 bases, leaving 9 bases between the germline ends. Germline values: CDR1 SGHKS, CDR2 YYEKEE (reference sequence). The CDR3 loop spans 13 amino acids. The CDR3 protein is CASRRGATDTQYF. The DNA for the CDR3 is TGTGCCAGCAGACGCGGGGCCACAGATACGCAGTATTTT.

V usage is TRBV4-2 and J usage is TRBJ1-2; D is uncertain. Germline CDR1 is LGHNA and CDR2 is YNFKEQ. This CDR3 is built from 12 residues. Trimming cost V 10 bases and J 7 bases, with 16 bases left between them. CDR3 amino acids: CAMGSGFLGYTF. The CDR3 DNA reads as TGTGCCATGGGCTCCGGGTTCCTTGGCTACACCTTC.

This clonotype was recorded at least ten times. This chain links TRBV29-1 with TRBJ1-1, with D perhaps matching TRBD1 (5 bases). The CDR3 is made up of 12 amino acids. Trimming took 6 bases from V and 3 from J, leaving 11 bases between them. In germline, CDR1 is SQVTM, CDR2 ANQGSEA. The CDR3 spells CSVGRDHTEAFF. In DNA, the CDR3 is TGCAGCGTCGGCAGGGACCACACTGAAGCTTTCTTT.

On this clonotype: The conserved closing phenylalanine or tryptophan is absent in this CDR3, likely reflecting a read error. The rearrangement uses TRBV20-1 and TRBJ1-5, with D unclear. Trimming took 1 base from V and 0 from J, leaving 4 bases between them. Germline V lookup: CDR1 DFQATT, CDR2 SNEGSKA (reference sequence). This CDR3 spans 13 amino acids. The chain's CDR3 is CSARVGSNQPQHL. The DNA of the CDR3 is TGCAGTGCTAGAGTCGGTAGCAATCAGCCCCAGCATCTT.

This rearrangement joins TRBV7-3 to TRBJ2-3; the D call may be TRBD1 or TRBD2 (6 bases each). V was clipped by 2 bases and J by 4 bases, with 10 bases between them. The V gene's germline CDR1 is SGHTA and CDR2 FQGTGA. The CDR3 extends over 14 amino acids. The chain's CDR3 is CASSLLGGPDTQYF. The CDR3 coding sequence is TGTGCCAGCAGCTTACTGGGGGGCCCAGATACGCAGTATTTT.

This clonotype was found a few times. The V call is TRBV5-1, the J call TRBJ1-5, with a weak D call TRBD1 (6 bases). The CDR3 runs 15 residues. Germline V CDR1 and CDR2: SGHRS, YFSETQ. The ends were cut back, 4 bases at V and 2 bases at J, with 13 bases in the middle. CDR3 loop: CASSPREGGNQPQHF. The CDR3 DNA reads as TGCGCCAGCAGCCCCCGCGAGGGGGGCAATCAGCCCCAGCATTTT.

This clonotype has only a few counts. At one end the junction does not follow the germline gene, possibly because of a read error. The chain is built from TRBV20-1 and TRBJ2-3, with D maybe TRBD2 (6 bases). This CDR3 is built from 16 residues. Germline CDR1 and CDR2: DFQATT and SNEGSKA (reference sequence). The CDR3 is CCATTPRRDLTDTQYF. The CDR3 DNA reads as TGCTGTGCTACCACCCCCCGGCGGGACCTCACAGATACGCAGTATTTT.

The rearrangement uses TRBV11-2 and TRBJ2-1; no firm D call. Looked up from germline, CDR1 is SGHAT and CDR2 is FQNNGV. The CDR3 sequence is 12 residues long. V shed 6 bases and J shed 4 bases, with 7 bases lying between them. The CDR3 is CASRLPYNEQFF. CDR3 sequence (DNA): TGTGCCAGCAGACTCCCGTACAATGAGCAGTTCTTC.

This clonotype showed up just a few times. The CDR3 here is CASSYRAVGGGTEAFF. For the CDR3, the DNA is TGTGCCAGCAGTTACCGCGCGGTAGGGGGCGGAACTGAAGCTTTCTTT. The V call is TRBV6-5, the J call TRBJ1-1; 7 bases fit TRBD1. The CDR3 runs 16 residues. The junction had 11 bases not matched to a gene; V was cut back by 2 bases and J by 5 bases. The V gene's germline CDR1 is MNHEY and CDR2 SVGAGI.

CDR3 in DNA: TGTGCCAGCAGCTTGGGCGACACCGGCTTGACCTTC. Amino acid sequence: CASSLGDTGLTF. The V and J genes are TRBV5-5 and TRBJ1-2, with D uncertain. Trimming took off 0 bases at V and 14 bases at J, with 14 bases between the two ends. Looked up from germline, CDR1 is SGHKS and CDR2 is YYEKEE (reference sequence). CDR3 length: 12 residues.

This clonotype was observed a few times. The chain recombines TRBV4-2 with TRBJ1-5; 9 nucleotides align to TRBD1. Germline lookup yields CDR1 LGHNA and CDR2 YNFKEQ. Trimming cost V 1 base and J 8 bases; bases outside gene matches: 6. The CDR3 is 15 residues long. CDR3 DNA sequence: TGTGCCAGCAGCCAAGGGACAGGGGCTGGGGAGCCCCAGCATTTT. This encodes CASSQGTGAGEPQHF.

Here the CDR3 reads CASSLVGDRQETQYF. In DNA form, the CDR3 reads TGTGCCAGCAGCTTAGTAGGGGACAGGCAAGAGACCCAGTACTTC. The chain employs TRBV7-6 and TRBJ2-5; 8 bases fit TRBD1. From germline, CDR1 is SGHVS and CDR2 FNYEAQ. Trimming took 1 base from V and 2 from J; bases not matched to a gene: 3. CDR3 size: 15 residues.

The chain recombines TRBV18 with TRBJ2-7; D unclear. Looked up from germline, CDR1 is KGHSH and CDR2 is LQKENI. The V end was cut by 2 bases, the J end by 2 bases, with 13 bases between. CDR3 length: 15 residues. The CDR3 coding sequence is TGTGCCAGCTCACCATGGCCAGGCGAAACCTACGAGCAGTACTTC. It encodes CASSPWPGETYEQYF.

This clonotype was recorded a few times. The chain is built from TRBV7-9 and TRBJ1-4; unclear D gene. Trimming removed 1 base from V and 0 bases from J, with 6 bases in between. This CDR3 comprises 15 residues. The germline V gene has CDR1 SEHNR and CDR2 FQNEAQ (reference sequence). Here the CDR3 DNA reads TGTGCCAGCAGCTTAGGGGCCTCAACTAATGAAAAACTGTTTTTT. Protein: CASSLGASTNEKLFF.

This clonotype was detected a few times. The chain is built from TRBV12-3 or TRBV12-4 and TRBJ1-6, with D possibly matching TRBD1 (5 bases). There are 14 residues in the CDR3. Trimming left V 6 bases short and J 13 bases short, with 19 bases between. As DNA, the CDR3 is TGTGCCAGCAGCACACAGGCCTTGAGGTCCCCCCTCCACTTT. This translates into CASSTQALRSPLHF.

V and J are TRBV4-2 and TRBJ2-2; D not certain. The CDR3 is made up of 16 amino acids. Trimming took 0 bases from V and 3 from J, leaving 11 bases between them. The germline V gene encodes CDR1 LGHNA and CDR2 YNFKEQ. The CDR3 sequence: CASSQDIGRHTGELFF. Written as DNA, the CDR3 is TGTGCCAGCAGCCAAGATATTGGGCGGCACACCGGGGAGCTGTTTTTT.

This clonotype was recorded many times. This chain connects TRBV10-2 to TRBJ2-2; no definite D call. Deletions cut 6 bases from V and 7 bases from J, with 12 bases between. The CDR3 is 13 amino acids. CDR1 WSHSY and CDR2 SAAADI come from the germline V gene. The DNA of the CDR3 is TGCGCCAGCAGGAACGTGGCGAACGGGGAGCTGTTTTTT. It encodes CASRNVANGELFF.

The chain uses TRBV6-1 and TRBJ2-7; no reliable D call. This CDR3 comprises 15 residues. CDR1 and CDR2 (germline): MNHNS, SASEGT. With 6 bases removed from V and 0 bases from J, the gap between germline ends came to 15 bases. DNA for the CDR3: TGTGCCAGCAGCCAAGAGTTAGGCAGCTCCTACGAGCAGTACTTC. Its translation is CASSQELGSSYEQYF.

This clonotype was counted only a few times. CDR3 bases: TGCAGTGCTAGAGACACAGGGCCTAGCACAGATACGCAGTATTTT. As protein: CSARDTGPSTDTQYF. V usage is TRBV20-1 and J usage is TRBJ2-3, with D perhaps matching TRBD1 (6 bases). Germline CDR1 is DFQATT and CDR2 is SNEGSKA (reference sequence). V was trimmed by 0 bases and J by 0 bases, leaving 10 bases between them. CDR3 length: 15 amino acids.

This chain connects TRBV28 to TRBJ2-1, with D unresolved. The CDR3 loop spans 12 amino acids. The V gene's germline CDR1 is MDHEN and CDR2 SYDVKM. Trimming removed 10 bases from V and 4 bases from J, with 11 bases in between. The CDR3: CATRSGYNEQFF. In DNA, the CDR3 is TGTGCCACCCGATCTGGGTACAATGAGCAGTTCTTC.